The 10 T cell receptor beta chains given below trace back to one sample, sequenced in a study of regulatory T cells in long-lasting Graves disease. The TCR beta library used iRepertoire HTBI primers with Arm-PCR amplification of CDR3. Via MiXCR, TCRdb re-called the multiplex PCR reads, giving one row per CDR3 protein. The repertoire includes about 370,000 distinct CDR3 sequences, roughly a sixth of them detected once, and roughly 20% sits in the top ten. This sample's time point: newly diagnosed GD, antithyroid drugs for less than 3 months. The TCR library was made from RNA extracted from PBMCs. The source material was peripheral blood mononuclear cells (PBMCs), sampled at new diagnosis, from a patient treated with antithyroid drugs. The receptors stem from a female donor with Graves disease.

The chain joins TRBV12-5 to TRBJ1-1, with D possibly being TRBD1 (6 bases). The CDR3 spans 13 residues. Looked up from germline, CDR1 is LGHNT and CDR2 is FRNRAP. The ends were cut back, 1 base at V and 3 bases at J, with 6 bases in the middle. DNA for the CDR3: TGTGCTAGTGGTTTGGAGGGGGACACTGAAGCTTTCTTT. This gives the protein CASGLEGDTEAFF.

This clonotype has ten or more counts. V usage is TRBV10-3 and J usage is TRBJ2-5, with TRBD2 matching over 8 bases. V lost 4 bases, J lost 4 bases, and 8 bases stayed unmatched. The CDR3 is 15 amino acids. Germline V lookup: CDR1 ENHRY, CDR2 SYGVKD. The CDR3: CAISVVAGGGETQYF. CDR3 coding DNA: TGTGCCATCAGTGTAGTGGCGGGGGGTGGAGAGACCCAGTACTTC.

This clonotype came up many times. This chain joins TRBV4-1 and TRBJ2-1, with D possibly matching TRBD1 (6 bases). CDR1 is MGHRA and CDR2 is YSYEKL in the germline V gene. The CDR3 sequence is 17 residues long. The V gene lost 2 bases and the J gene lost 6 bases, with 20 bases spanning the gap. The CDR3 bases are TGCGCCAGCAGCCAAACTCGTGGGGCCGGGACAAGCAATGAGCAGTTCTTC. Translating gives CASSQTRGAGTSNEQFF.

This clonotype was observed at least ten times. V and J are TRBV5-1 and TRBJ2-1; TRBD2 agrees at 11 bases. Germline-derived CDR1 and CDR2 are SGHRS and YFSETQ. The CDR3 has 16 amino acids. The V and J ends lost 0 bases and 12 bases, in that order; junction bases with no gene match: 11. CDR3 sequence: CASSLALASGGQAQFF. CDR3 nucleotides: TGCGCCAGCAGCTTGGCCCTGGCTAGCGGGGGGCAGGCGCAGTTCTTC. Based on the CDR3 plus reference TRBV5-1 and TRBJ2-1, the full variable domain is KAGVTQTPRYLIKTRGQQVTLSCSPISGHRSVSWYQQTPGQGLQFLFEYFSETQRNKGNFPGRFSGRQFSNSRSEMNVSTLELGDSALYLCASSLALASGGQAQFFGPGTRLTVL.

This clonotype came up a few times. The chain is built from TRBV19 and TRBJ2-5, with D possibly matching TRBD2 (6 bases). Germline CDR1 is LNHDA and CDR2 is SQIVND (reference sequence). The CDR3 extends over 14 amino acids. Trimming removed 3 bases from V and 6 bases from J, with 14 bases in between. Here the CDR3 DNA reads TGTGCCAGTAGTATGCTACGGGAGTTGCAGACCCAGTACTTC. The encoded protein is CASSMLRELQTQYF.

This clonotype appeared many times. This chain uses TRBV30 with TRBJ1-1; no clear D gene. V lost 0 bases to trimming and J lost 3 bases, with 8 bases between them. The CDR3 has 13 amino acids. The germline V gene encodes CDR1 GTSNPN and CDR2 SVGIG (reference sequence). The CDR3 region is CAWSVPLYTEAFF. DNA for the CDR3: TGTGCCTGGAGTGTACCCCTTTACACTGAAGCTTTCTTT.

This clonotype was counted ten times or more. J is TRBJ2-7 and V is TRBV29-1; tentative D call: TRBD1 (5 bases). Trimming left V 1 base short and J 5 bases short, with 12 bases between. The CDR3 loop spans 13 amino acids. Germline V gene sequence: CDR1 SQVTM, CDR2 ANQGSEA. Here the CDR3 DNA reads TGCAGCGTTGAAGGGGCTGCAGGGAACGAGCAGTACTTC. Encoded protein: CSVEGAAGNEQYF.

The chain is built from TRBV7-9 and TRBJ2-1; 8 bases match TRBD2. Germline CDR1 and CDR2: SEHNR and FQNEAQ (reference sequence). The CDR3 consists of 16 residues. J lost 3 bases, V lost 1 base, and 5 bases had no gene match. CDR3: CASSLVRSGIYNEQFF. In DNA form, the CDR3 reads TGTGCCAGCAGCTTAGTACGTAGCGGGATCTACAATGAGCAGTTCTTC.

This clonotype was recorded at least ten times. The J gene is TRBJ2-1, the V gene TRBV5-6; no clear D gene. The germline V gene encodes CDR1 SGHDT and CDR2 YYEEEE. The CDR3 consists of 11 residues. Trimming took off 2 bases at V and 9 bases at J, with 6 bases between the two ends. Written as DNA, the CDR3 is TGTGCCAGCAGCTTAGTTAGTGAGCAGTTCTTC. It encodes CASSLVSEQFF. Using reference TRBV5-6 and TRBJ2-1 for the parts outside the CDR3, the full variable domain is DAGVTQSPTHLIKTRGQQVTLRCSPKSGHDTVSWYQQALGQGPQFIFQYYEEEERQRGNFPDRFSGHQFPNYSSELNVNALLLGDSALYLCASSLVSEQFFGPGTRLTVL.

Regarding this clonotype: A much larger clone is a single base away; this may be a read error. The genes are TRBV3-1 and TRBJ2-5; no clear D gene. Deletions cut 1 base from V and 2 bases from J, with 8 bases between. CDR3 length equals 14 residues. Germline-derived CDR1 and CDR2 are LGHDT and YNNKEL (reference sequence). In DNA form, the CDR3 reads TGTGCCAGCAGCCAAGTGTGGCTTCAAGAGACCCAGTACTTC. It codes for CASSQVWLQETQYF.